What follows are 8 T cell receptor beta chains derived from one specimen sequenced in a study of tumor-infiltrating lymphocytes in primary liver carcinoma. RNA and DNA were co-extracted from around 20-30 mg of unsorted bulk tissue. Priming with a constant-region primer yielded TCR beta cDNA from 400 to 550 ng total RNA. Sequencing libraries for TCR beta derived from three nested multiplex PCR rounds that used slightly modified ARM-PCR. Use of TRBV1-TRBV30 forward primers with a C-beta reverse primer characterized the first two PCR rounds, which lasted nine to eleven cycles each. TCRdb analysed the multiplex PCR reads with MiXCR anew, one entry per CDR3 protein. The repertoire holds about 120,000 distinct CDR3 sequences, with 55% to 70% as singletons. The sample consisted of tumor-adjacent normal liver tissue. The receptors stem from an older woman with primary liver carcinoma and hepatitis B virus infection.

This clonotype occurred once. An end of the junction differs from the germline gene, which may be a read error. The chain is built from TRBV7-8 and TRBJ2-5; 10 bases line up with TRBD2. The CDR3 has 17 amino acids. Germline V gene data show CDR1 as SGHVS and CDR2 as FQNEAQ. DNA of the CDR3: TGTGCCAGCAGCCTCCGGCTGGGTCTAGCGGGAGCGGAGACCCCGTACTTC. Protein sequence: CASSLRLGLAGAETPYF. Full variable domain (rest looked up from reference TRBV7-8 and TRBJ2-5): GAGVSQSPRYKVAKRGQDVALRCDPISGHVSLFWYQQALGQGPEFLTYFQNEAQLDKSGLPSDRFFAERPEGSVSTLKIQRTQQEDSAVYLCASSLRLGLAGAETPYFGPGTRLLVL.

In regard to this clonotype: This sequence may be a read error, since a much larger clone differs from it by one base. The V and J genes are TRBV28 and TRBJ2-2; the match to TRBD2 covers 10 bases. Germline CDR1 is MDHEN and CDR2 is SYDVKM. The CDR3 length is 17 residues. CDR3 DNA sequence: TGTGCCGGCAGTTTACCTAGCGGGAGTATGAACACCGGGGAGCTGTTTTTT. As protein: CAGSLPSGSMNTGELFF.

The CDR3 loop reads CASSYDSGMHEQYF. DNA of the CDR3: TGTGCCAGCAGCTACGATTCAGGGATGCACGAGCAGTACTTC. The gene calls are TRBV6-6 and TRBJ2-7; D is possibly TRBD1 (5 bases). CDR1 is MNHNY, CDR2 SVGAGI, per germline (reference sequence). Trimming took off 6 bases at V and 5 bases at J, with 17 bases between the two ends. The CDR3 loop spans 14 amino acids.

About this clonotype: Mismatch with germline at one junction end may stem from a read error. The chain couples TRBV4-1 to TRBJ2-1, with 7 nucleotides matching TRBD1. Germline CDR1 is MGHRA and CDR2 is YSYEKL. This CDR3 region has 15 residues. The CDR3 DNA is TGCGCCAGCAGCCGTGGACAGGTCCAATACAATGAGCAATACTTC. This sequence encodes CASSRGQVQYNEQYF.

Note on this clonotype: At one end the junction does not follow the germline gene, possibly because of a read error. The chain couples TRBV28 to TRBJ2-1, with D uncertain. Germline-derived CDR1 and CDR2 are MDHEN and SYDVKM. The CDR3 is made up of 11 amino acids. The CDR3 loop is CTSSLSSGQFF. The CDR3 DNA reads as TGTACCAGCAGTTTATCAAGTGGGCAGTTCTTC.

Details on this clonotype: One end of the junction varies from germline; a read error may be responsible. The chain has TRBV11-3 and TRBJ2-1, with TRBD2 matching 7 bases. The CDR3 loop spans 17 amino acids. The germline V gene encodes CDR1 SGHNT and CDR2 YENEEA. CDR3 sequence reads: CASSSREARTVGNEQIF. CDR3 bases: TGTGCCAGCAGCTCCCGGGAGGCGCGGACCGTGGGCAATGAGCAGATCTTC.

As for this clonotype: Just one base apart from a much larger clone, this may be a read error. The chain is built from TRBV30 and TRBJ1-2; D is uncertain. Per germline, CDR1 GTSNPN and CDR2 SVGIG (reference sequence). The CDR3 is made up of 13 amino acids. Between the trimmed V and J ends, which lost 0 bases and 6 bases, there was a span of 11 bases. CDR3 region: CAWSVPENHGYTF. Here the CDR3 DNA reads TGTGCCTGGAGTGTGCCGGAAAACCATGGCTACACCTTC.

For this clonotype: One end of the junction fails to match germline, which may point to a read error. The rearrangement links TRBV28 to TRBJ2-3, with TRBD1 matching 8 bases. Germline V gives CDR1 MDHEN, CDR2 SYDVKM. The CDR3 totals 18 residues. The CDR3 region is CASSLARDRFLSTDMQYF. The CDR3 coding sequence is TGTGCCAGCAGTTTAGCCCGGGACAGGTTCTTAAGCACAGATATGCAGTATTTT. Filled out from reference TRBV28 and TRBJ2-3, the complete variable domain reads DVKVTQSSRYLVKRTGEKVFLECVQDMDHENMFWYRQDPGLGLRLIYFSYDVKMKEKGDIPEGYSVSREKKERFSLILESASTNQTSMYLCASSLARDRFLSTDMQYFGPGTRLTVL.